The clone carrying this T cell receptor beta chain was counted at least ten times. The data were obtained in a study of blood T cell repertoires in COVID-19. Study background: T cells, B-cell-depleted T cells, or PBMCs provided the cDNA or gDNA that served as material.

Methods used by the authors: Amplifying reference gene primers gave estimates of nucleated cell counts. Profiling relied on immunoSEQ multiplex PCR, and the TCRdb table lists in-frame clones only, not all of them. V, J and clone size are those of that table, while D and trimming were read from the DNA. The sample contains roughly 130,000 clones, 65% to 80% of which appear only once. The clonotype was recovered from a man in his 60s with acute or convalescent COVID-19. The sample comprised peripheral blood.

This chain's CDR3 is CASSLTQGATYEQYF. As DNA, the CDR3 is TGTGCCAGCAGTTTAACTCAGGGGGCCACCTACGAGCAGTACTTC. V is TRBV27 and J is TRBJ2-7, with 8 bases fitting TRBD1. After removal of 2 bases from V and 2 bases from J, the junction contained 5 bases not matched to a gene. The germline CDR1 and CDR2 sequences are MNHEY and SMNVEV (reference sequence). The CDR3 has 15 residues.